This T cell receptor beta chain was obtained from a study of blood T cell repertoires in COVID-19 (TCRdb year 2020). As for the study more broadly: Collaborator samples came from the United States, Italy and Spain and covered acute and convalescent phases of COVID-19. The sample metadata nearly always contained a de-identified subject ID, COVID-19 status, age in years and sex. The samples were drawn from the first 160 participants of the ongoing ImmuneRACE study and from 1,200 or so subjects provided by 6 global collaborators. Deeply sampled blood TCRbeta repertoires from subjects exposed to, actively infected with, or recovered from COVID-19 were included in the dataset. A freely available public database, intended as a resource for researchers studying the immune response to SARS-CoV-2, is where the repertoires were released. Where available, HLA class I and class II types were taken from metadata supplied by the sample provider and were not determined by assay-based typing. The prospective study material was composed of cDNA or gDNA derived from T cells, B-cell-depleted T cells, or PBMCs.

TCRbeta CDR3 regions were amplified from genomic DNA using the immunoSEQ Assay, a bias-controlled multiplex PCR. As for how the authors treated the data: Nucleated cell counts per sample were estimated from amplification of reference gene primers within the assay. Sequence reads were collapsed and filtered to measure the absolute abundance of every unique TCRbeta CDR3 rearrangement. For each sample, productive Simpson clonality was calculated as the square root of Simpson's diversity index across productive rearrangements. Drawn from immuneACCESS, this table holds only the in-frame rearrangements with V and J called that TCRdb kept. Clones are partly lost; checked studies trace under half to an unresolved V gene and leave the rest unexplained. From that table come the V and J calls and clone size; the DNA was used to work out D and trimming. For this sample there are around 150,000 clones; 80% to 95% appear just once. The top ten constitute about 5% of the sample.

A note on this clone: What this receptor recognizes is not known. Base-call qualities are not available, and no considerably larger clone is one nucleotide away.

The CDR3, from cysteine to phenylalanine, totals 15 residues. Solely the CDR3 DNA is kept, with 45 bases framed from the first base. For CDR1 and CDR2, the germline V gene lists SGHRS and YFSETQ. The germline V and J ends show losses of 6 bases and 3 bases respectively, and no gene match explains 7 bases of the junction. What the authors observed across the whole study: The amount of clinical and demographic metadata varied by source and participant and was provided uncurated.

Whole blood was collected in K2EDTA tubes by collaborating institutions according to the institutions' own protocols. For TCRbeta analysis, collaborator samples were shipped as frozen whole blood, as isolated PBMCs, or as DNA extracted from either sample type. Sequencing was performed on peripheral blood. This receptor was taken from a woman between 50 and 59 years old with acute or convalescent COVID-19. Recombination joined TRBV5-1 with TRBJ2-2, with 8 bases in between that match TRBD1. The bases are TGCGCCAGCAACCAAGGACAGGGACACACCGGGGAGCTGTTTTTT. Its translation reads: CASNQGQGHTGELFF.